This entry is about one TCR beta chain. In the source study's methods: Estimates of nucleated cell counts were drawn from the amplification of reference gene primers. The method was immunoSEQ multiplex PCR; TCRdb's version includes in-frame clones alone and lacks a portion of them. For V, J and clone size, that table is used; D and trimming come from the DNA. The repertoire holds a few hundred thousand clones, 75% to 90% seen once, with 2.5% to 3.5% in the top ten. The Seattle patients, enrolled during active infection, were followed longitudinally. This CDR3 has 16 amino acids. Germline V CDR1 and CDR2: SGHRS, YFSETQ. The junction had 9 bases not matched to a gene; V was cut back by 0 bases and J by 4 bases. This sample was taken from a study of blood T cell repertoires in COVID-19. The overall study: Sites in the United States, Italy and Spain provided acute and convalescent COVID-19 samples. Sample material is recorded as cDNA or gDNA derived from T cells, B-cell-depleted T cells, or PBMCs.

Sequenced: peripheral blood. The source of this sequence is a woman aged 25 to 39 with COVID-19, enrolled during active disease. The V gene is TRBV5-1, the J gene TRBJ1-2; 7 positions match TRBD1. The CDR3 here is CASSLVEGAPIYGYTF. The CDR3 DNA reads as TGCGCCAGCAGCTTGGTCGAGGGGGCGCCGATCTATGGCTACACCTTC.